This T cell receptor (beta chain) was documented in a study of graft-versus-host responses after intestinal transplantation. The germline V gene encodes CDR1 MNHNS and CDR2 SASEGT. This CDR3 comprises 15 residues. V gave up 5 bases and J gave up 5 bases; unmatched junction bases: 5. The table came from immunoSEQ multiplex PCR; TCRdb's copy has only in-frame clones and leaves some out. The sample lists about 130,000 clones, about 90% occurring once. As concerns this clone: Its antigen remains unknown.

The chain carries TRBV6-1 and TRBJ2-4; 11 bases line up with TRBD1. The source is a human donor who received an intestinal transplant. The sample was unstimulated CD4+ T cells sorted from spleen or lymph node cells, taken before intestinal transplant. DNA for the CDR3: TGTGCCAGCAGTCTCGGGACAGGGGGGCAAAACATTCAGTACTTC. Protein: CASSLGTGGQNIQYF.